The following is a T cell receptor (beta chain) sequence with its context. Generated by immunoSEQ multiplex PCR, the TCRdb table keeps only in-frame clones and is missing some. This sample has 380,000 or so clones, with 83% found just once. The record originates from a study of Ad26.COV2.S vaccination and SARS-CoV-2 variants. CDR1 and CDR2 (germline): SNHLY, FYNNEI. The CDR3 consists of 15 residues. V was clipped by 0 bases and J by 2 bases, with 11 bases between them. The treatment: about 20 received Ad26.COV2.S at low or high dose, single or two shots; 5 received placebo; per-sample allocation not given. Collection of the samples took place on day 63 after the first injection of vaccine or placebo.

The source was peripheral blood, collected in a trial of Ad26.COV2.S vaccine versus placebo. The rearrangement links TRBV2 to TRBJ2-7; weak D call: TRBD2 (6 bases). This receptor was obtained from a person aged 18-65 years who received the Ad26.COV2.S COVID-19 vaccine or a placebo. CDR3 in DNA: TGTGCCAGCAGTGAAGCTAGCGGAGGGACCTACGAGCAGTACTTC. It yields the protein CASSEASGGTYEQYF. Full variable domain (missing parts from reference TRBV2 and TRBJ2-7): EPEVTQTPSHQVTQMGQEVILRCVPISNHLYFYWYRQILGQKVEFLVSFYNNEISEKSEIFDDQFSVERPDGSNFTLKIRSTKLEDSAMYFCASSEASGGTYEQYFGPGTRLTVT.